Each of the 30 T cell receptor beta chains below was sequenced from the same sample in a study of shared clonotypes between healthy human individuals. The data were produced by immunoSEQ multiplex PCR, yet TCRdb's version contains in-frame clones alone and is incomplete. The data contain about 2.1 million clones, around 93% of them seen just once; the ten biggest clones take up around 1.7%. Naive CD8 cells comprised CD45RO-negative, CCR7-positively selected cells, excluding terminally differentiated effector memory CD45RA+ cells. Sequencing was performed on naive CD8+ T cells from PBMCs. Receptor source: a man aged 18 to 29 in good health. Some clones in this sample may be carry-over from other donors' samples.

This clone was seen only once. Here the CDR3 reads CASSLDPSGAPNTGELFF. CDR3 nucleotides: TGTGCCAGCAGCTTAGATCCTAGCGGGGCACCGAACACCGGGGAGCTGTTTTTT. The chain employs TRBV11-2 and TRBJ2-2; 9 bases are shared with TRBD2. CDR3 size: 18 residues. Germline trimming cut 0 bases from V and 0 bases from J; bases unmatched to any gene: 5. Germline CDR1 is SGHAT and CDR2 is FQNNGV.

Turning to this clone: The same CDR3 also results from other DNA sequences found in this sample. This chain joins TRBV28 and TRBJ2-7; no definite D call. Between the trimmed V and J ends, which lost 3 bases and 1 base, there was a span of 7 bases. The V gene's germline CDR1 is MDHEN and CDR2 SYDVKM. The length of the CDR3 is 13 residues. The CDR3 DNA sequence: TGTGCCAGCAGTTTGCGCGGTTCCTACGAGCAGTACTTC. It translates to CASSLRGSYEQYF.

The chain employs TRBV10-3 and TRBJ2-1; the D is unclear. V gave up 0 bases and J gave up 8 bases, with 11 bases separating them. This CDR3 contains 14 residues. Germline V gene data show CDR1 as ENHRY and CDR2 as SYGVKD. As DNA, the CDR3 is TGTGCCATCAGTGAGTCGCCTAGTACGGATGAGCAGTTCTTC. It yields the protein CAISESPSTDEQFF.

The V and J genes are TRBV4-3 and TRBJ1-2; weak D call: TRBD1 (5 bases). CDR3 length: 17 amino acids. CDR1 and CDR2 (germline): LGHNA, YSLEER. Trimming took off 4 bases at V and 5 bases at J, with 23 bases between the two ends. In DNA form, the CDR3 reads TGCGCCAGCAGCCCCCTGGAAGGAAGCAGGGCGGGTTATGGCTACACCTTC. Protein product: CASSPLEGSRAGYGYTF.

The V gene is TRBV28, the J gene TRBJ2-1; a possible D gene is TRBD1 (6 bases). The CDR3 extends over 15 amino acids. CDR1 is MDHEN, CDR2 SYDVKM, per germline. The V end was cut by 1 base, the J end by 6 bases, with 13 bases between. Here the CDR3 DNA reads TGTGCCAGCAGTTTATACAGGGAAAGGGTCAATGAGCAGTTCTTC. Its translation is CASSLYRERVNEQFF.

The chain couples TRBV4-1 to TRBJ2-7; D is undetermined. V lost 3 bases, J lost 2 bases, and 11 bases lay in between. CDR3 size: 14 residues. Germline V lookup: CDR1 MGHRA, CDR2 YSYEKL. CDR3 region: CASSHGRATYEQYF. The CDR3 DNA is TGCGCCAGCAGCCATGGCCGGGCAACCTACGAGCAGTACTTC.

In the case of this clone: At the DNA level, this CDR3 is encoded by other sequences in the same sample as well. This chain joins TRBV27 and TRBJ1-1; possibly TRBD1 for D (6 bases). CDR3 length: 14 amino acids. Trimming shortened V by 4 bases and J by 2 bases, and 11 bases separated the two germline ends. CDR1 MNHEY and CDR2 SMNVEV come from the germline V gene (reference sequence). CDR3 protein: CASSYGTPNTEAFF. The CDR3, as DNA: TGTGCCAGCAGTTACGGGACACCCAACACTGAAGCTTTCTTT.

The chain recombines TRBV7-9 with TRBJ2-5, with 12 bases fitting TRBD2. The CDR3 is 15 amino acids. V was clipped by 1 base and J by 7 bases; unmatched bases: 4. CDR1 and CDR2 (germline): SEHNR, FQNEAQ (reference sequence). The CDR3 region is CASSLGLAGDGTQYF. CDR3 bases: TGTGCCAGCAGCTTAGGACTAGCGGGAGACGGGACCCAGTACTTC.

The chain links TRBV28 to TRBJ2-1; 10 nucleotides line up with TRBD2. With V trimmed by 3 bases and J by 0 bases, 11 bases remained unmatched. The germline V gene has CDR1 MDHEN and CDR2 SYDVKM. The CDR3 is 19 residues long. The chain's CDR3 is CASSFLLAGATSSYNEQFF. CDR3 nucleotide sequence: TGTGCCAGCAGTTTTCTGCTAGCGGGAGCGACCTCCTCCTACAATGAGCAGTTCTTC.

In its sample, this clone was seen once. This sequence joins TRBV7-9 and TRBJ1-6; no clear D gene. This CDR3 region has 13 residues. The germline V gene encodes CDR1 SEHNR and CDR2 FQNEAQ (reference sequence). With 10 bases removed from V and 5 bases from J, the gap between germline ends came to 12 bases. Here the CDR3 reads CATHNPNNSPLHF. As DNA, the CDR3 is TGTGCCACCCATAACCCCAATAATTCACCCCTCCACTTT.

This chain uses TRBV27 with TRBJ2-2; D is possibly TRBD1 or TRBD2 (5 bases each). Germline V gene data show CDR1 as MNHEY and CDR2 as SMNVEV (reference sequence). The CDR3 extends over 17 amino acids. With 2 bases removed from V and 4 bases from J, the gap between germline ends came to 17 bases. In DNA, the CDR3 is TGTGCCAGCAGTTTACTCGTCTATAAGGGGACCACCGGGGAGCTGTTTTTT. It is translated as CASSLLVYKGTTGELFF.

The V call is TRBV7-8, the J call TRBJ2-1; no definite D call. CDR1 and CDR2 from the germline V gene are SGHVS and FQNEAQ. Trimming took 5 bases from V and 4 from J, leaving 18 bases between them. The CDR3 extends over 16 amino acids. For the CDR3, the DNA is TGTGCCAGCAGCCCCGTAGTGAGTAGTCCGTACAATGAGCAGTTCTTC. This gives the protein CASSPVVSSPYNEQFF.

As concerns this clone: Other nucleotide sequences from this sample produce the same CDR3. V is TRBV28 and J is TRBJ2-5; 14 bases agree with TRBD2. Germline V lookup: CDR1 MDHEN, CDR2 SYDVKM. The V and J ends lost 5 bases and 5 bases, in that order; junction bases with no gene match: 4. The CDR3 spans 15 residues. The CDR3 loop is CASSPGTSGSETQYF. Here the CDR3 DNA reads TGTGCCAGCAGTCCCGGGACTAGCGGGAGTGAGACCCAGTACTTC.

The sample holds one count of this clone. CDR3 DNA: TGTGCCAGCAGCTATATAGTAGGAAGCACCGGGGAGCTGTTTTTT. Translating gives CASSYIVGSTGELFF. This chain joins TRBV7-9 and TRBJ2-2; D is unresolved. Per the germline V gene, CDR1 is SEHNR and CDR2 is FQNEAQ (reference sequence). There are 15 residues in the CDR3. The V and J ends lost 4 bases and 4 bases respectively, with 13 bases between them.

This chain joins TRBV9 and TRBJ1-2; D remains ambiguous. The CDR3 is made up of 14 amino acids. V lost 0 bases and J 3 bases, leaving 9 bases between the germline ends. The V gene's germline CDR1 is SGDLS and CDR2 YYNGEE. CDR3 DNA sequence: TGTGCCAGCAGCGTAGGGCCGGGAGACTATGGCTACACCTTC. Translated: CASSVGPGDYGYTF.

This clone was detected only a few times. Other DNA sequences of this sample code for an identical CDR3. The chain has TRBV9 and TRBJ1-1; D is undetermined. V lost 0 bases and J 2 bases, leaving 5 bases between the germline ends. The CDR3 runs to 13 residues. CDR1 is SGDLS and CDR2 is YYNGEE in the germline V gene. CDR3 region: CASSVVSNTEAFF. Here the CDR3 DNA reads TGTGCCAGCAGCGTAGTGTCTAACACTGAAGCTTTCTTT.

The V and J genes are TRBV19 and TRBJ1-4, with a tentative D call TRBD1 (5 bases). CDR1 and CDR2 (germline): LNHDA, SQIVND (reference sequence). Between the trimmed V and J ends, which lost 7 bases and 0 bases, there was a span of 15 bases. The CDR3 is 16 amino acids. CDR3 sequence: CASMGGTVATNEKLFF. The CDR3 coding sequence is TGTGCCAGTATGGGCGGGACCGTTGCAACTAATGAAAAACTGTTTTTT.

Note on this clone: Other DNA sequences in the sample encode the same CDR3. V usage is TRBV19 and J usage is TRBJ1-1, with D unclear. The CDR3 has 15 residues. V was clipped by 1 base and J by 1 base, with 10 bases between them. From germline, CDR1 is LNHDA and CDR2 SQIVND (reference sequence). CDR3 nucleotides: TGTGCCAGTAGTATAGTTGCGGGCTCGAACACTGAAGCTTTCTTT. Its protein product is CASSIVAGSNTEAFF. The whole variable domain, remainder taken from reference TRBV19 and TRBJ1-1, is DGGITQSPKYLFRKEGQNVTLSCEQNLNHDAMYWYRQDPGQGLRLIYYSQIVNDFQKGDIAEGYSVSREKKESFPLTVTSAQKNPTAFYLCASSIVAGSNTEAFFGQGTRLTVV.

Worth noting for this clone: The junction departs from germline at one end; a sequencing error may be responsible. The V call is TRBV29-1, the J call TRBJ1-2, with a possible D match to TRBD1 (5 bases). The CDR3 sequence is 12 residues long. The germline CDR1 and CDR2 sequences are SQVTM and ANQGSEA. For the CDR3, the DNA is TGCAGCTCCACGGAGGGGAACTATGGCCACACCTTC. It translates to CSSTEGNYGHTF.

The chain joins TRBV10-3 to TRBJ2-7; 8 bases agree with TRBD1. The CDR3 has 15 amino acids. J gave up 4 bases and V 4 bases, and 9 bases lay outside the gene matches. Germline V gives CDR1 ENHRY, CDR2 SYGVKD. CDR3 DNA: TGTGCCATCAGTGGGCGCACAGGGGGGATTTACGAGCAGTACTTC. Protein sequence: CAISGRTGGIYEQYF.

Written as DNA, the CDR3 is TGTGCCAGCAGCGATACCGGGGTTTACACGCAGTATTTT. Protein sequence: CASSDTGVYTQYF. The V gene is TRBV11-1, the J gene TRBJ2-3; D possibly corresponds to TRBD2 (5 bases). The CDR3 extends over 13 amino acids. From germline, CDR1 is SGHAT and CDR2 FQDESV (reference sequence). V lost 5 bases to trimming and J lost 9 bases, with 15 bases between them.

The V gene is TRBV9, the J gene TRBJ2-7, with a tentative D call TRBD2 (7 bases). The CDR3 extends over 15 amino acids. V shed 4 bases and J shed 0 bases, with 14 bases lying between them. Germline assignment: CDR1 SGDLS and CDR2 YYNGEE. The CDR3 bases are TGTGCCAGCAGCCCCGTGGGAGGGGGCTCCTACGAGCAGTACTTC. Amino acids: CASSPVGGGSYEQYF.

The chain carries TRBV28 and TRBJ1-1, with unresolved D. Germline V gene sequence: CDR1 MDHEN, CDR2 SYDVKM. Trimming removed 5 bases from V and 0 bases from J, with 7 bases in between. This CDR3 is built from 13 residues. Written as DNA, the CDR3 is TGTGCCAGCAGTCATACACTGAACACTGAAGCTTTCTTT. Translated: CASSHTLNTEAFF.

The chain joins TRBV2 to TRBJ1-1, with a tentative D call TRBD1 (5 bases). The germline CDR1 and CDR2 sequences are SNHLY and FYNNEI. Trimming cost V 7 bases and J 7 bases, with 22 bases left between them. The CDR3 is 15 amino acids. The CDR3 here is CASTRRGELQVEAFF. In DNA, the CDR3 is TGTGCCAGCACTCGGAGAGGGGAGCTACAGGTTGAAGCTTTCTTT.

The rearrangement uses TRBV7-2 and TRBJ2-3; weak D call: TRBD2 (6 bases). The germline V gene has CDR1 SGHTA and CDR2 FQGNSA. V was shortened by 0 bases and J by 0 bases, with 10 bases between the two germline ends. There are 16 residues in the CDR3. The CDR3 is CASSLAGGLSTDTQYF. CDR3 DNA sequence: TGTGCCAGCAGCTTAGCGGGGGGACTGAGCACAGATACGCAGTATTTT. Combining the CDR3 with reference TRBV7-2 and TRBJ2-3 gives the whole variable domain GAGVSQSPSNKVTEKGKDVELRCDPISGHTALYWYRQSLGQGLEFLIYFQGNSAPDKSGLPSDRFSAERTGGSVSTLTIQRTQQEDSAVYLCASSLAGGLSTDTQYFGPGTRLTVL.

The chain is built from TRBV28 and TRBJ2-5, with 8 bases fitting TRBD1. V lost 6 bases, J lost 12 bases, and 9 bases stayed unmatched. The CDR3 consists of 12 residues. CDR1 is MDHEN and CDR2 is SYDVKM in the germline V gene. CDR3 sequence reads: CASRSGTGPEYF. CDR3 DNA: TGTGCCAGCAGATCCGGGACAGGCCCGGAGTACTTC.

The chain combines TRBV4-3 with TRBJ1-1; no clear D. The CDR3 totals 14 residues. Germline V gene data show CDR1 as LGHNA and CDR2 as YSLEER. V was cut by 3 bases and J by 2 bases, with 10 bases left in between. The CDR3 loop reads CASSHRTANTEAFF. The CDR3 DNA reads as TGCGCCAGCAGCCACAGGACGGCAAACACTGAAGCTTTCTTT.

V usage is TRBV29-1 and J usage is TRBJ2-1; 9 bases agree with TRBD2. In germline, CDR1 is SQVTM, CDR2 ANQGSEA. The CDR3 consists of 18 residues. With 3 bases clipped from V and 1 base from J, the junction kept 13 bases outside the gene matches. CDR3 protein: CSVEGAVERGVSYNEQFF. The CDR3 nucleotides are TGCAGCGTTGAGGGAGCCGTAGAGCGGGGGGTATCCTACAATGAGCAGTTCTTC.

The chain is built from TRBV7-9 and TRBJ2-7; 8 bases align to TRBD1. This CDR3 contains 15 residues. V shed 1 base, J shed 2 bases, and the junction held 4 bases outside the gene matches. The germline V gene has CDR1 SEHNR and CDR2 FQNEAQ (reference sequence). Written as DNA, the CDR3 is TGTGCCAGCAGCTTAGAGACAGGGGCCGCCTACGAGCAGTACTTC. It is translated as CASSLETGAAYEQYF.

Details on this clone: Different DNA sequences within this sample yield the same CDR3. The chain employs TRBV7-9 and TRBJ2-7; the D call may be TRBD1 or TRBD2 (6 bases each). CDR1 is SEHNR and CDR2 is FQNEAQ in the germline V gene (reference sequence). With 3 bases removed from V and 0 bases from J, the gap between germline ends came to 12 bases. This CDR3 comprises 15 residues. The CDR3 DNA follows: TGTGCCAGCAGCTTGGGGGGCGGAAGCTCCTACGAGCAGTACTTC. It specifies CASSLGGGSSYEQYF.